This T cell receptor (beta chain) is drawn from a study of CXCR3-negative and CXCR3-positive naive CD8 T cells. CD45RO-CCR7+CD27+CD95- was the phenotype of naive CD8+ T cells. The study, taken as a whole, reports: Hydrophobicity of TRB CDR3s was greater in CXCR3-positive naive cells than in CXCR3-negative naive cells.

UMI-labeled 5' RACE TRB cDNA libraries were prepared from the cells. TCRdb re-analyzed the 5' RACE reads; it lists each CDR3 protein once, without DNA. The sample has about 63,000 distinct CDR3 sequences, and its top ten clones hold 4.8%. Notes on this clonotype: What it recognizes is unknown.

The source material was naive CXCR3+ CD8+ T cells from blood. The subset here: CD45RO-CCR7+CD27+CD95- naive CD8+ T cells expressing CXCR3 (TNR3+). The TCR was taken from a human donor in good health. Some clones in this sample may be carry-over from other donors' samples.

This CDR3 reads CASTPGPAYEQYF. The chain has TRBV6-1 and TRBJ2-7; TCRdb reports TRBD2, a call that lacks DNA to check it against. The CDR3 sequence is 13 residues long. The germline CDR1 and CDR2 sequences are MNHNS and SASEGT.